The rows below give T cell receptor beta chains drawn from one sample of a study of blood T cells in healthy people across ages. A single record per CDR3 protein comes from TCRdb applying MiXCR to the 5' RACE reads. Of about 1,000,000 distinct CDR3 sequences listed, more than 40% are singletons. The sequencing sample was made of blood. The receptors shown here come from a woman in her sixties in good health. Both conserved end residues are part of each CDR3. A D gene is named only where the DNA matches it firmly. A row's size may be missing; if present it is once, few, many or a size class.

TGTGCCAGCAGCTTAGCCGACCGAACAACTAATGAAAGACTGTTTTTT | CASSLADRTTNERLFF | TRBV7-9 | . | TRBJ1-4 | .
TGCGCCAGCAGCTTGGCACGGGGGCGCGAAGCCTACGAGCAGTACTTC | CASSLARGREAYEQYF | TRBV5-1 | . | TRBJ2-7 | .
TGTGCCAGCAGCATTGCCCCTCCTAATGAAAAACTGTTTTTT | CASSIAPPNEKLFF | TRBV27 | . | TRBJ1-4 | .
TGTGCCAGCGGCGAAGCGGGAGGGCTTCCCGATGAGCAGTTCTTC | CASGEAGGLPDEQFF | TRBV13 | TRBD2 | TRBJ2-1 | .
TGTGCCACCCTTTCCGGGACTAGCGGAGACAATGAGCAGTTCTTC | CATLSGTSGDNEQFF | TRBV10-3 | TRBD2 | TRBJ2-1 | .
TGTGCCATTCGGACTAGCGGCTCCTACGAGCAGTACTTC | CAIRTSGSYEQYF | TRBV6-2/TRBV6-3 | TRBD2 | TRBJ2-7 | many
TGTGCCAGCAAGGGGCGGGGAGGAGGTGACATTCAGTACTTC | CASKGRGGGDIQYF | TRBV2 | . | TRBJ2-4 | few
TGTGCCAGCAGTTTTACAGGGTTAAATTCACCCCTCCACTTT | CASSFTGLNSPLHF | TRBV12-3/TRBV12-4 | . | TRBJ1-6 | .
TGTGCCAGCAACTCCGGGAGTTCCTACGAGCAGTACTTC | CASNSGSSYEQYF | TRBV9 | . | TRBJ2-7 | few
TGTGCCAGCAGCTTAGCGCTAGCAGGCCGCGAGCAGTACTTC | CASSLALAGREQYF | TRBV7-2 | . | TRBJ2-7 | many
TGTGCCAGCAGTGAGACGGACGAGCAGTACTTC | CASSETDEQYF | TRBV2 | . | TRBJ2-7 | once
TGTGCCAGCAGTGAAAAACTAGCGGGAGGGCCGCTAGTGGATGAGCAGTTCTTC | CASSEKLAGGPLVDEQFF | TRBV2 | TRBD2 | TRBJ2-1 | few
TGCAGTGCTAGAGGAGAGACAGGGGGCCGGGGGACCCAGTACTTC | CSARGETGGRGTQYF | TRBV20-1 | TRBD1 | TRBJ2-5 | few
TGTGCCACCAGTGAGTTGAACAGGGACGAGCAGTACTTC | CATSELNRDEQYF | TRBV24-1 | . | TRBJ2-7 | once
TGTGCCAGCAGCCAGGGCTCCTACAATGAGCAGTTCTTC | CASSQGSYNEQFF | TRBV5-4 | . | TRBJ2-1 | many
TGTGCCAGCAGCAAAACTAGCGGGGCGTACCAAGAGACCCAGTACTTC | CASSKTSGAYQETQYF | TRBV13 | TRBD2 | TRBJ2-5 | .
TGTGCCAGCAGCACGAGGGGGATGGAGACCCAGTACTTC | CASSTRGMETQYF | TRBV5-6 | . | TRBJ2-5 | .
TGTGCCATCAGTCCAGCGGGAGGAGGTGGATCGGAGACCCAGTACTTC | CAISPAGGGGSETQYF | TRBV10-3 | TRBD2 | TRBJ2-5 | many
TGTGCCAGCAGCCCACAGGGACTAGTTGGAGAGACCCAGTACTTC | CASSPQGLVGETQYF | TRBV7-3 | TRBD2 | TRBJ2-5 | few
TGTGCCAGCAGCTTGCTGGGGTCCGCGGGGGGCAAAGAGACCCAGTACTTC | CASSLLGSAGGKETQYF | TRBV5-4 | TRBD2 | TRBJ2-5 | .